This TCR beta chain was retrieved from a study of blood T cell repertoires in COVID-19. The overall study: PBMCs, B-cell-depleted T cells, or T cells were the source of the cDNA or gDNA that made up the material.

Germline V gives CDR1 LGHDT, CDR2 YNNKEL (reference sequence). The CDR3 loop spans 16 amino acids. Unmatched junction bases numbered 7, after V lost 1 base and J lost 4 bases. Per the original methods: It was from reference gene primer amplification that nucleated cell counts were estimated. Repertoires were generated with immunoSEQ multiplex PCR, while TCRdb's copy carries only in-frame clones and drops some. Clone size and the V and J calls come from that table; the DNA yielded D and trimming. The sample carries under 250,000 clones, over 75% recorded once. The receptor was isolated from a human donor in a cohort sampled during active COVID-19. The source material was peripheral blood. The chain combines TRBV3-1 (or the pseudogene TRBV3-2) with TRBJ1-5; 7 nucleotides agree with TRBD1. The CDR3 DNA is TGTGCCAGCAGCCAAGGCTCGGGACAGAATAATCAGCCCCAGCATTTT. Translating it yields CASSQGSGQNNQPQHF.